This T cell receptor (beta chain) was found in a study of cytomegalovirus exposure and HLA in healthy donors (dated by TCRdb to between 2016 and 2019). The study in broad terms: An earlier analysis of under 600 of the donors reported about 290 Gb of sequence data and more than 90 million unique TCR beta sequences from about 179 million T cells. All discovery cohort repertoires had been generated using a single sequencing platform. Genome-wide SNP genotypes for about 65% of the roughly 700 donors were used in a later genetic analysis, which treated that subset as a discovery cohort. Rather than using new phenotypic data, the later analysis identified candidate immune exposures from TCR beta sequences and from how often those sequences occurred across donors. Of the roughly 400 genotyped donors, 70% to 90% were placed in the genetic ancestry cluster associated with self-reported Caucasian donors. To predict cytomegalovirus infection status, the study brought together high-throughput TCR immunosequencing, statistical association of individual TCRs with disease status, and machine learning. An earlier analysis of about 600 of the donors used high-throughput TCR beta sequencing to judge whether each TCR beta V gene segment behaved as functional or pseudogenic. In a later analysis, previously published TCR beta repertoires from 550 to 700 donors were re-analyzed and high-resolution HLA genotyping was added so that TCR occurrence patterns could be studied. The number of donors typed differed by locus, with 629-630 for A, B, C, DRB1 and DQB1, roughly 520 for DQA1, over 600 for DPA1, and some 470 for DPB1. Roughly 300 gigabases of sequencing data and 78 million or so unique TCR sequences were included in an early release covering about 600 HLA-typed donors. Along with the approximately 700-subject first cohort, a separate validation cohort of over 90 different subjects was used. Donor age, sex, ethnicity and CMV serostatus were compiled together with the repertoire data. The study aimed to test whether cataloging public T cell receptors could reveal signatures of past pathogen exposure. Across some 400 genotyped donors of the cohort, an average of approximately 240,000 unique TCR beta nucleotide sequences per donor were sequenced, and roughly 18% of those sequences were non-productive. Five DR-DQ haplotypes were handled as single units for association and clustering, since linkage in the cohort was strong. The study profiled the T cell repertoires of 500 to 800 subjects by immunosequencing and related them to cytomegalovirus serostatus. Class I and class II HLA loci were covered by the typing at four-digit resolution.

The research as a whole found: In vitro tests confirmed that a few of the cytomegalovirus-associated TCR beta chains recognize cytomegalovirus antigens. A later analysis found that most CMV-associated TCR beta chains appeared HLA-restricted, with HLA associations seemingly driven largely by CMV exposure. Assigning TCR associations to individual alleles was difficult when HLA alleles, especially DR and DQ, strongly co-occurred. The cohort was sequenced for TCR beta chains only, and without alpha or paired-chain data the features that could be detected were limited. A further reported finding was that TCR beta sequences accurately predicted the HLA-A and HLA-B alleles for most subjects in the first cohort. The earlier analysis of approximately 590 of the donors excluded 15 to 20 rarely observed V segments, including chromosome 9 orphons, because counts were too low. In both the original and validation cohorts, the classifier was reported to diagnose cytomegalovirus status with high specificity and sensitivity. In a later analysis, about 16,000 TCR beta sequences were associated with specific HLA alleles at a false discovery rate of 0.05. A group of highly shared sequence variants was considered likely to be a technical artifact of the sequencing pipeline. Most TCR sequences were seen in very few donors, while some public TCRs were found in many individuals. According to a later genetic analysis, donors in an Asian-associated ancestry cluster had fewer N-insertions in productive TCRs than the approximately 650-donor mean. Several of the top co-occurrence clusters appeared to be linked to parvovirus B19, influenza, CMV and Epstein-Barr virus, according to a later analysis. A later analysis found that TCR association rates varied across HLA loci, with DRB1 alleles showing the most associated TCRs and HLA-C alleles the fewest. The presence/absence analyses assumed that sequencing depth was roughly uniform across donors, and that assumption may not be true. Because HLA typing was unavailable for some donors at each locus, only the typed subset was used in association tests. Linkage disequilibrium might explain the correlated functional status among segregating V segments, but an unknown experimental factor could not be ruled out. Compared with equally common non-associated chains, HLA-associated TCR beta chains in a later analysis were more clonally expanded and had lower generation probabilities. A later genetic analysis associated a missense DCLRE1C variant with V-gene and J-gene trimming of TCR beta chains, and an independent cohort replicated the association. According to the authors, the approach could potentially be generalized to other disease states and immunological phenotypes. The study listed approximately 150 TCR beta chains as associated with cytomegalovirus. Immune exposure information for the cohort was limited to CMV serostatus. An earlier analysis of approximately 600 of the donors showed that most TCR beta V segments appeared in productive rearrangements either about 87% or about 30% of the time, which broadly matched IMGT annotations.

The library was obtained by the immunoSEQ multiplex PCR assay. For the multiplex PCR, a mixture combining 60 forward primers for TCR Vbeta segments and 13 reverse primers for TCR Jbeta segments was used. Amplification of the CDR3 region of rearranged TCR beta genes was performed with a multiplex PCR assay on genomic DNA. The Illumina HiSeq System was used to sequence the amplified TCR beta libraries as 87-base-pair reads. In the paper's pipeline: A later analysis tallied 75 million to 95 million unique TCR beta chains across the approximately 670 repertoires, and approximately 12 million of those chains were shared by two or more donors. Raw reads were error-corrected and collapsed into unique sequences with a nearest-neighbor algorithm that merged closely related sequences to remove PCR and sequencing errors. To assign V, D and J gene segments, CDR3 sequences were aligned to IMGT reference sequences. Each retained sequence needed at least a six-nucleotide match to both a V gene segment and a J gene segment. A rearrangement counted as productive if the CDR3 had no stop codons and remained in frame with V and J, and every other rearrangement counted as non-productive. CDR3 was defined according to IMGT convention as the region running from the second conserved V-encoded cysteine to the conserved J-encoded phenylalanine. The earlier analysis of about 640 of the donors excluded any sequence lacking an unambiguous match to a single V gene segment. An earlier analysis of 587 of the donors classified V segments as functional when productive rearrangements were above 56.7% and as segregating when the standard deviation between donors was above 5%. A statistical classification framework was built for diagnosing cytomegalovirus status from the catalog of TCR beta chain sequences. In a later analysis, TCR nucleotide sequences were compared against IMGT/GENE-DB human TR gene sequences so that V and J genes could be assigned. Using the TCRdist pipeline, a later analysis assigned CDR3 sequences along with most-parsimonious VDJ recombination scenarios. In a later analysis, every TCR beta chain was defined by the combination of its CDR3 amino acid sequence and its V-gene family, and reads without a unique V-gene family were dropped. To address suspected cross-contamination and a sequencing artifact, a later analysis removed roughly 640 highly shared, low-generation-probability nucleotide sequences. In a later analysis, a clonal expansion index was calculated for each public chain from normalized within-repertoire ranks of inferred template counts. A later analysis computed generation probabilities with a VDJ recombination model fitted to out-of-frame rearrangements, and checked the results against IGoR. Hypergeometric tests were used in a later analysis to score TCR-TCR, TCR-HLA and TCR-CMV co-occurrence, with a repertoire-size bias correction applied to the TCR pairs. A later analysis estimated false discovery rates by permuting HLA or CMV assignments 20 times. In a later analysis, co-occurring TCRs were grouped using DBSCAN, with TCRdist sequence similarity added in when clustering inside HLA-allele-positive subsets. Co-occurrence clustering excluded repertoires with fewer than 30,000 or more than 120,000 public chains, plus five with anomalous nucleotide sharing. In TCRdb, the immuneACCESS table is reduced to in-frame sequences with V and J assigned. These tables do not hold every clone; where another copy was compared, an unresolved V gene accounts for under half, and the others remain unexplained. That table is the source of V, J and clone size, and D and trimming were worked out from the DNA. The sample yields over 60,000 clones; 70% to 75% were counted once. Together, the top ten hold 5% to 7% of the sample.

In total, 630 or so healthy bone marrow donors made up the cohort. At the time of sampling, every cohort member was nominally healthy, though immune exposures that went unrecorded were likely present. The donor was CMV seronegative and belonged to the group of roughly 330 seronegative cohort members. A peripheral blood sample was provided by each donor, and peripheral blood mononuclear cells were used for TCR beta sequencing. The Qiagen DNeasy Blood Extraction Kit was used to extract genomic DNA from the blood cell samples. In regard to this clone: The target of this receptor is not known. Per-base quality was not reported, and no clone a single base away is much larger than it.

This clonotype originated in a woman under 40 in good health and CMV-seronegative. Source material: PBMCs.

The DNA is as follows: TGCGCCAGCAGCGCGTTAACTAGCGGGAGGGCCGCAGGTTACAATGAGCAGTTCTTC. Translated, this gives CASSALTSGRAAGYNEQFF. The rearranged chain carries TRBV5-1 and TRBJ2-1; a stretch of 13 junction bases matches TRBD2. The CDR3 starts with the cysteine, ends with the phenylalanine, and has 19 residues. The DNA shown is the 57-base CDR3, in frame from base 1. The germline V gene gives CDR1 as SGHRS and CDR2 as YFSETQ. Trimming removed 4 bases from V and 4 bases from J; the gene matches leave 14 bases unexplained.